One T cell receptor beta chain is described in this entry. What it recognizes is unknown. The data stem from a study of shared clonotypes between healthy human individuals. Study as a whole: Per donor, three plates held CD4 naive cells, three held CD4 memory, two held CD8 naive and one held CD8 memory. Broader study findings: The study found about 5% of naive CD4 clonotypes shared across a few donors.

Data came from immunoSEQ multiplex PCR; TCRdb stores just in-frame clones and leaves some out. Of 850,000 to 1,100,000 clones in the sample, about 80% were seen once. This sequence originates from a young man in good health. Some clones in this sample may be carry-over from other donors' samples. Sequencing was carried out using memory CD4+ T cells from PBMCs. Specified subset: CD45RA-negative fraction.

In nucleotides, the CDR3 is TGTGCCAGCAGCCAGAGACTAGCGGAATCCTACGAGCAGTACTTC. Protein product: CASSQRLAESYEQYF. V and J are TRBV4-2 and TRBJ2-7; 9 bases fit TRBD2. Germline CDR1 is LGHNA and CDR2 is YNFKEQ. J was trimmed by 1 base and V by 3 bases; bases with no gene match: 4. The CDR3 length is 15 residues.